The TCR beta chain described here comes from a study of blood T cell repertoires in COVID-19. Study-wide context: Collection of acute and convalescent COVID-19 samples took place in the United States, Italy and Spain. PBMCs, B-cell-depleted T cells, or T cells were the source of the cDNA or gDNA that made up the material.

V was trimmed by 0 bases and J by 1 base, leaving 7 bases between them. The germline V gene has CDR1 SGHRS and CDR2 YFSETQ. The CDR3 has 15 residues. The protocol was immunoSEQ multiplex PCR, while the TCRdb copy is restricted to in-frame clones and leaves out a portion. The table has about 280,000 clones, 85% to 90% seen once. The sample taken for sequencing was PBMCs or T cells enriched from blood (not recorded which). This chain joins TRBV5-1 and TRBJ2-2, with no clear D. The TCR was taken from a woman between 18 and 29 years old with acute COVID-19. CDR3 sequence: CASSLEARNTGELFF. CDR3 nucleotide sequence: TGCGCCAGCAGCTTGGAAGCGAGGAACACCGGGGAGCTGTTTTTT.